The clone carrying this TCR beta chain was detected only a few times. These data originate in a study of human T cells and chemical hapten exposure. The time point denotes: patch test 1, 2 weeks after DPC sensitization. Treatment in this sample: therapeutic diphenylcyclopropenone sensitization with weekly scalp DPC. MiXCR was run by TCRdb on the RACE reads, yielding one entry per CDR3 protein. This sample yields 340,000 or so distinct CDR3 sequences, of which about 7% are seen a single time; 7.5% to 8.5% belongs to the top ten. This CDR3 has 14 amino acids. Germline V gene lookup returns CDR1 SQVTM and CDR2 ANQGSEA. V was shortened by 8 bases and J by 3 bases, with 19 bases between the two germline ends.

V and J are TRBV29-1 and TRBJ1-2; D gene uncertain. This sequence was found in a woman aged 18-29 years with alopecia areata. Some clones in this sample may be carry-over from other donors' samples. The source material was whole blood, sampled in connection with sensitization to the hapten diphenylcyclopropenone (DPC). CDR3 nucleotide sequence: TGCAGCACGAAAGGAAGGTATACCGACTATGGCTACACCTTC. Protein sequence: CSTKGRYTDYGYTF.